This is a list of T cell receptor beta chains from one sample in a study of T-cell memory formation after mild COVID-19. MiXCR, run by TCRdb on the 5' RACE reads, gives a single entry per CDR3 protein. The table shows over 350,000 distinct CDR3 sequences, with approximately 25% occurring only once. The sample taken for sequencing was PBMCs or a T cell subset sorted from them (not recorded which). These TCRs come from an adult woman who had mild COVID-19 (a few samples of this study predate the infection). Cell type and time point are not known. Each CDR3 is given with its conserved first and last residue. The D gene is left open where the match is weak. Expanded clones are given a class, and other clones once, few, many or no size at all.

TRBJ1-5	few	14	.	TRBV6-1	TGTGCCAGCATCAGGGTGGATGGCAATCAGCCCCAGCATTTT	CASIRVDGNQPQHF
TRBJ1-4	few	15	.	TRBV20-1	TGCAGTGCTGGGGGCGGGGTCACAACTAATGAAAAACTGTTTTTT	CSAGGGVTTNEKLFF
TRBJ2-5	.	15	.	TRBV15	TGTGCCACCAGCAGAGCACCAGGTAGCCAAGAGACCCAGTACTTC	CATSRAPGSQETQYF
TRBJ2-7	.	15	.	TRBV7-2	TGTGCCAGCAGCTTAGGAGGGATCTACTCCTACGAGCAGTACTTC	CASSLGGIYSYEQYF
TRBJ1-4	few	15	.	TRBV5-8	TGTGCCAGCAGCCGTATCGACAGCTATAATGAAAAACTGTTTTTT	CASSRIDSYNEKLFF
TRBJ1-2	few	16	TRBD1	TRBV7-9	TGTGCCAGCAGCACGAGACAGGGTCGGGACGTCTATGGCTACACCTTC	CASSTRQGRDVYGYTF
TRBJ1-1	few	17	TRBD1	TRBV7-8	TGTGCCAGCAGCCAAGTCTTAGGGGACAGGGCGGTCACTGAAGCTTTCTTT	CASSQVLGDRAVTEAFF
TRBJ2-3	many	14	.	TRBV9	TGTGCCAGCAGCGTAGGACTATTGGCAGATACGCAGTATTTT	CASSVGLLADTQYF
TRBJ2-1	few	14	TRBD1	TRBV11-3	TGTGCCAGCACCTGGGACAGCCTCTACAATGAGCAGTTCTTC	CASTWDSLYNEQFF
TRBJ2-5	.	16	.	TRBV4-1	TGCGCCAGCAGCCAAGGGGCGGCCTTGCTCCAAGAGACCCAGTACTTC	CASSQGAALLQETQYF